These 9 T cell receptor beta chains originate from one sample sequenced in a study of read filtering for tumor transcriptome and immune sequencing (dated by TCRdb to 2020 to 2022). The instrument given in TCRdb is Illumina HiSeq 4000. The Immunoverse kit was used to build TCR libraries from about 400 ng RNA, with molecular barcoded adaptors covering alpha/delta and beta/gamma chains. Starting from the raw public reads, TCRdb applied fastp trimming at Q25, assembled clones with MiXCR and retained in-frame beta chains. Each record represents a unique CDR3 protein, reported with the most common genes and DNA among its rows. For this sample there are 45,000 to 55,000 distinct CDR3 sequences; roughly a fifth appear just once. The top ten hold approximately 15% of the sample. Material for sequencing was a population of CD138-negative cells sorted from bone marrow. According to the study, the label for this sample's cell subset or site signals: bone marrow mononuclear cells depleted of CD138+ plasma/myeloma cells by negative magnetic selection. These receptor sequences come from a donor older than 35 with multiple myeloma.

CDR3 nucleotides: TGTGCCAGCAGTCGTATCGGGCCTAGGGGCGATCAGCCCCAGCATTTT. Its translation: CASSRIGPRGDQPQHF. This chain joins TRBV27 and TRBJ1-5, with TRBD1 as a possible D gene (5 bases). Trimming cost V 5 bases and J 5 bases, with 19 bases left between them. CDR1 is MNHEY and CDR2 is SMNVEV in the germline V gene (reference sequence). This CDR3 region has 16 residues.

This clonotype was counted a few times. One base away lies a much larger clone, so this may be a sequencing read error. Given the absence of the conserved phenylalanine or tryptophan at the CDR3 end, a read error is likely. This chain uses TRBV11-1 with TRBJ2-7, with TRBD2 identical over 9 bases. J lost 3 bases, V lost 5 bases, and 8 bases had no gene match. CDR1 and CDR2 (germline): SGHAT, FQDESV (reference sequence). This CDR3 has 15 amino acids. The chain's CDR3 is CASSPVGLAGYEQYL. The CDR3 nucleotides read TGTGCCAGCAGCCCCGTGGGACTAGCAGGCTACGAGCAGTACCTC.

This clonotype came up many times. This sequence joins TRBV2 and TRBJ2-6; D gene ambiguous. The CDR3 contains 14 residues. V lost 3 bases and J lost 0, with 3 bases in between. Germline CDR1 SNHLY, CDR2 FYNNEI. The CDR3 region has the DNA TGTGCCAGCAGTGACCCCTCTGGGGCCAACGTCCTGACTTTC. Translating gives CASSDPSGANVLTF.

This clonotype was recorded at least ten times. This chain connects TRBV5-5 to TRBJ2-7; 8 positions agree with TRBD1. Per the germline V gene, CDR1 is SGHKS and CDR2 is YYEKEE (reference sequence). Trimming at V came to 3 bases and at J to 0 bases, leaving 5 bases not matched to a gene. The CDR3 consists of 15 residues. CDR3 nucleotides: TGTGCCAGCAGCTGGGGGACAGGAATCTCCTACGAGCAGTACTTC. Residues: CASSWGTGISYEQYF.

This clonotype showed up many times. This rearrangement joins TRBV20-1 to TRBJ2-3; TRBD2 matches at 10 bases. V gave up 3 bases and J gave up 3 bases; unmatched junction bases: 6. CDR3 length equals 15 residues. Germline CDR1 DFQATT, CDR2 SNEGSKA (reference sequence). CDR3 DNA: TGCAGTGCTAGGTCCCGGACTAGCGGAACAGATACGCAGTATTTT. Translated, it gives CSARSRTSGTDTQYF.

On this clonotype itself: Sequence at one end of the junction differs from germline and may be a read error. The chain carries TRBV12-3 or TRBV12-4 and TRBJ2-5, with 9 bases that match TRBD2. This CDR3 has 16 residues. The CDR3 DNA follows: TGTGCCAGCATCCTTGGAGCGGGAGGAGGACAACAGACCCCGTACTTC. Translated, it gives CASILGAGGGQQTPYF.

This clonotype was observed a handful of times. The chain employs TRBV11-2 and TRBJ2-3; weak D call: TRBD1 (5 bases). The CDR3 sequence is 16 residues long. Trimming shortened V by 1 base and J by 2 bases, and 13 bases separated the two germline ends. The germline V gene encodes CDR1 SGHAT and CDR2 FQNNGV. In DNA form, the CDR3 reads TGTGCCAGCAGCTTAGTTGGTCAGGGATACACAGATACGCAGTATTTT. It is translated as CASSLVGQGYTDTQYF.

About this clonotype: This may come from a read error, since a much larger clone is one base off. The rearrangement uses TRBV5-1 and TRBJ1-5; the D is unclear. The CDR3 has 16 amino acids. Deletions cut 0 bases from V and 0 bases from J, with 10 bases between. The germline gives CDR1 SGHRS, CDR2 YFSETQ. The CDR3 DNA reads as TGCGCCAGCAGCTTGGCTGGCAGCTATAGCAATCAGCCCCAGCATTTT. Translating it yields CASSLAGSYSNQPQHF. The variable domain in full, completed from reference TRBV5-1 and TRBJ1-5, reads KAGVTQTPRYLIKTRGQQVTLSCSPISGHRSVSWYQQTPGQGLQFLFEYFSETQRNKGNFPGRFSGRQFSNSRSEMNVSTLELGDSALYLCASSLAGSYSNQPQHFGDGTRLSIL.

This chain uses TRBV6-6 with TRBJ2-2, with 9 positions matching TRBD1. After removal of 6 bases from V and 0 bases from J, the junction contained 2 bases not matched to a gene. Germline CDR1 reads MNHNY; CDR2 reads SVGAGI (reference sequence). CDR3 length equals 15 residues. CDR3 DNA: TGTGCCAGCAGCAGGACAGGGGCGAACACCGGGGAGCTGTTTTTT. It is translated as CASSRTGANTGELFF.